This T cell receptor beta chain came from a study of blood T cells in healthy people across ages. For the second PCR, which ran for about 6 to 11 cycles, a sample-barcoded 5' primer and a J-beta primer mix were used. TCRdb reanalysed the 5' RACE reads using MiXCR and keeps one entry per CDR3 protein. The sample consists of 800,000 to 900,000 distinct CDR3 sequences, less than 80% of them appearing once. CDR1 and CDR2 from the germline V gene are MNHNY and SVGAGI (reference sequence). The CDR3 runs to 13 residues. V was trimmed by 7 bases and J by 2 bases, leaving 12 bases between them. A single count supports this clonotype.

Sequencing used blood. This clonotype was obtained from a man between 25 and 39 years old in good health. The chain recombines TRBV6-6 with TRBJ2-7; tentatively, D is TRBD1 (5 bases). The CDR3, as DNA: TGTGCCAGCATTGCAGGGTCTCCCTACGAGCAGTACTTC. Protein product: CASIAGSPYEQYF.